This T cell receptor (beta chain) was identified during a study of cytomegalovirus exposure and HLA in healthy donors. Overall study context: Both the approximately 130 validation repertoires and the approximately 700 first-cohort repertoires used the same platform, as reported by a later analysis.

V shed 3 bases, J shed 4 bases, and the junction held 5 bases outside the gene matches. CDR1 GTSNPN and CDR2 SVGIG come from the germline V gene (reference sequence). The CDR3 runs 13 residues. Sequencing was performed with immunoSEQ multiplex PCR; in TCRdb, only in-frame clones are kept and a portion is missing. The data hold some 110,000 clones, with about 82% observed a single time. The chain uses TRBV30 and TRBJ2-7, with TRBD2 identical over 8 bases. The TCR comes from a man aged 18 to 30 in good health and CMV-seronegative. What was sequenced was PBMCs. The CDR3 loop is CAWSGGVSYEQYF. Here the CDR3 DNA reads TGTGCCTGGAGCGGGGGGGTTTCGTACGAGCAGTACTTC.